The 10 T cell receptor beta chains reported below all come from one sample, sequenced in a study of control samples from healthy donors and cancer patients. The data were produced by immunoSEQ multiplex PCR, yet TCRdb's version contains in-frame clones alone and is incomplete. The data show 75,000 to 90,000 clones, roughly nine tenths seen once. The sequenced sample consisted of PBMCs. These receptors were collected from a woman aged 45 to 65 with colorectal cancer.

The J gene is TRBJ2-1, the V gene TRBV5-1; no reliable D call. Germline V gene lookup returns CDR1 SGHRS and CDR2 YFSETQ. V was cut by 6 bases and J by 7 bases, with 20 bases left in between. The CDR3 extends over 15 amino acids. The CDR3 DNA is TGCGCCAGCATCTATGACTTGGATTCCGGGAATGAGCAGTTCTTC. Protein product: CASIYDLDSGNEQFF.

The chain links TRBV4-1 to TRBJ2-3; 9 positions agree with TRBD1. This CDR3 spans 15 amino acids. Looked up from germline, CDR1 is MGHRA and CDR2 is YSYEKL. After removal of 4 bases from V and 2 bases from J, the junction contained 4 bases not matched to a gene. Written as DNA, the CDR3 is TGCGCCAGCAGCCTTCGGACAGGGGCCACAGATACGCAGTATTTT. This translates into CASSLRTGATDTQYF.

This clone was seen more than once but under ten times. The CDR3 loop is CASSPSGTTNYGYTF. CDR3 sequence (DNA): TGTGCCAGCTCACCATCGGGTACTACTAACTATGGCTACACCTTC. The chain uses TRBV18 and TRBJ1-2; D gene ambiguous. Per germline, CDR1 KGHSH and CDR2 LQKENI. This CDR3 has 15 residues. The V end was cut by 2 bases, the J end by 0 bases, with 10 bases between.

In its sample, this clone was seen a few times. V is TRBV12-3 or TRBV12-4 and J is TRBJ1-2, with D hard to call. Between the trimmed V and J ends, which lost 3 bases and 4 bases, there was a span of 6 bases. The CDR3 has 12 amino acids. CDR3 in amino acids: CASSLSLYGYTF. The CDR3 DNA is TGTGCCAGCAGTTTGTCCCTCTATGGCTACACCTTC.

The V gene is TRBV4-1, the J gene TRBJ1-1; tentative D call: TRBD1 (5 bases). CDR1 is MGHRA, CDR2 YSYEKL, per germline. V was cut by 4 bases and J by 7 bases, with 16 bases left in between. The CDR3 contains 14 residues. CDR3 bases: TGCGCCAGCAGCCCAGTAGGGGTGCCCATTGAAGCTTTCTTT. Translation: CASSPVGVPIEAFF.

This chain connects TRBV9 to TRBJ2-3; 13 nucleotides line up with TRBD2. The length of the CDR3 is 16 residues. The V segment lost 4 bases and the J segment 0 bases; nucleotides outside the gene matches: 2. Germline assignment: CDR1 SGDLS and CDR2 YYNGEE. CDR3 protein: CASSRTSGGSTDTQYF. The DNA for the CDR3 is TGTGCCAGCAGCCGGACTAGCGGGGGAAGCACAGATACGCAGTATTTT. The full variable domain, in which reference TRBV9 and TRBJ2-3 provide the parts outside the CDR3, is DSGVTQTPKHLITATGQRVTLRCSPRSGDLSVYWYQQSLDQGLQFLIQYYNGEERAKGNILERFSAQQFPDLHSELNLSSLELGDSALYFCASSRTSGGSTDTQYFGPGTRLTVL.

Concerning this clone itself: The identical CDR3 is also encoded by other nucleotide sequences in the sample. The chain uses TRBV7-2 and TRBJ1-2; TRBD1 matches 8 bases. J gave up 5 bases and V 5 bases, and 10 bases lay outside the gene matches. CDR1 and CDR2 (germline): SGHTA, FQGNSA. The CDR3 has 15 residues. The CDR3 DNA follows: TGTGCCAGCAGCCCCGGACAGGGAGGAGGATATGGCTACACCTTC. Amino acids: CASSPGQGGGYGYTF.

The chain uses TRBV5-1 and TRBJ2-1, with D tentatively TRBD1 (6 bases). Germline V gives CDR1 SGHRS, CDR2 YFSETQ. Deletions cut 0 bases from V and 2 bases from J, with 12 bases between. This CDR3 is 16 amino acids long. The CDR3 region has the DNA TGCGCCAGCAGCTTGGAACCGGGACAACCCTACAATGAGCAGTTCTTC. Protein: CASSLEPGQPYNEQFF.

V gene TRBV9 combines with J gene TRBJ1-2; tentatively, D is TRBD1 (5 bases). V lost 0 bases, J lost 5 bases, and 8 bases lay in between. Germline CDR1 reads SGDLS; CDR2 reads YYNGEE. The CDR3 has 13 amino acids. Written as DNA, the CDR3 is TGTGCCAGCAGCGTAGGGGGGTGGTATGGCTACACCTTC. This sequence encodes CASSVGGWYGYTF.

The chain recombines TRBV5-6 with TRBJ1-2; D possibly corresponds to TRBD1 (5 bases). In germline, CDR1 is SGHDT, CDR2 YYEEEE. The CDR3 length is 14 residues. V lost 1 base, J lost 8 bases, and 15 bases lay in between. The CDR3 DNA sequence: TGTGCCAGCAGCTTGTACAGGACGAAGGAAGGCTACACCTTC. It is translated as CASSLYRTKEGYTF. Complete variable domain (other parts from reference TRBV5-6 and TRBJ1-2): DAGVTQSPTHLIKTRGQQVTLRCSPKSGHDTVSWYQQALGQGPQFIFQYYEEEERQRGNFPDRFSGHQFPNYSSELNVNALLLGDSALYLCASSLYRTKEGYTFGSGTRLTVV.